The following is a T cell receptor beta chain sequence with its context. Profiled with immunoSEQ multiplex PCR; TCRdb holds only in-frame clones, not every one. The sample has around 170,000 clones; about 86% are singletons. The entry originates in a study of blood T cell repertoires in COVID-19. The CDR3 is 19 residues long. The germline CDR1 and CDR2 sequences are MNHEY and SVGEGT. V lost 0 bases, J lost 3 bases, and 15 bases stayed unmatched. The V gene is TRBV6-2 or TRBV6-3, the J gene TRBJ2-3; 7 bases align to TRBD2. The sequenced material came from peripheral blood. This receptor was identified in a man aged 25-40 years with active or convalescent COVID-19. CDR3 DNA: TGTGCCAGCAGTTACTCGAAGAGCGCGGGGGTGACGGTAACAGATACGCAGTATTTT. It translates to CASSYSKSAGVTVTDTQYF.